This T cell receptor beta chain was observed in a study of cytomegalovirus exposure and HLA in healthy donors. With 60 Vbeta and 13 Jbeta primers, the PCR was carried out. Authors' methods: Roughly 73 million unique TCR beta chains, roughly 11 million of them shared, were counted by a later analysis. Here immunoSEQ multiplex PCR was the method, and the copy in TCRdb shows in-frame clones only, minus some. That table furnishes V, J and clone size, whereas the DNA furnished D and trimming. The table lists 130,000 or so clones, around three fifths of them singletons, with over 1.5% in the top ten. Study results and limitations: Excluded were some V segments that proved indistinguishable, including TRBV6-2 and TRBV6-3. In a later analysis, several top co-occurrence clusters appeared linked to parvovirus B19, influenza, CMV and Epstein-Barr virus.

This clone has a handful of counts. As yet, its antigen is unknown. V lost 0 bases and J 4 bases, leaving 13 bases between the germline ends. CDR1 is SGHDT, CDR2 YYEEEE, per germline. The CDR3 has 15 residues. Input material: PBMCs. This receptor was obtained from a male donor in good health and CMV-seronegative. The chain links TRBV5-6 to TRBJ1-1; D is possibly TRBD1 (5 bases). The CDR3, as DNA: TGTGCCAGCAGCTTGGAAGGGGTCCTGATCACTGAAGCTTTCTTT. Its protein product is CASSLEGVLITEAFF.